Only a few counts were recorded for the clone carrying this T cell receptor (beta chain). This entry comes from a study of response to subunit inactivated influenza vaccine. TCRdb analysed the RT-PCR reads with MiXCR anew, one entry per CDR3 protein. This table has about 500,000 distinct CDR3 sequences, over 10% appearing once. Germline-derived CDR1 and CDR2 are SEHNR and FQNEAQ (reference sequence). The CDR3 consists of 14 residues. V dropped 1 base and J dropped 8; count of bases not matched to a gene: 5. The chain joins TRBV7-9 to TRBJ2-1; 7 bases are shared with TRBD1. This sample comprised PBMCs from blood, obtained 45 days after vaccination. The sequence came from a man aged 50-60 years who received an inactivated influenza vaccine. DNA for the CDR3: TGTGCCAGCAGCTTAGACAGGGGATTCCATGAGCAGTTCTTC. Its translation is CASSLDRGFHEQFF.